A selection of T cell receptor beta chains follows, all from one sample in a study of T cells in Graves' hyperthyroidism and ophthalmopathy. Each CDR3 protein is one row after TCRdb ran MiXCR on the multiplex PCR reads. Of a few hundred thousand distinct CDR3 sequences listed, about 13% are singletons. The sequenced sample consisted of blood. All receptors derive from a man aged 30 to 39 with Graves' hyperthyroidism that later progressed to Graves' ophthalmopathy. The conserved cysteine and the conserved F or W are not part of the CDR3 here.

cdr3_aa: ASSFDRGFYNEQF
v_call: TRBV13

cdr3_aa: ASSLMVSLKETQY
v_call: TRBV7-2

cdr3_aa: ASSLPTRTVSEQY
v_call: TRBV5-1

cdr3_aa: ATRQATGVAF
v_call: TRBV19

cdr3_aa: ASSPSGFTNYGYT
v_call: TRBV11-2

cdr3_aa: ASRYQTGRVTEAF
v_call: TRBV6-1

cdr3_aa: ASSGQGPNQPQH
v_call: TRBV12-3/TRBV12-4

cdr3_aa: ASSLSDRRGGNEQF
v_call: TRBV5-5

cdr3_aa: ASSPGAQVVRNTIY
v_call: TRBV18

cdr3_aa: ASSLEARVGEKLF
v_call: TRBV5-1

cdr3_aa: ASSLTTGAYLQPQH
v_call: TRBV5-5

cdr3_aa: VSSLGTGGYT
v_call: TRBV19

cdr3_aa: ASAGRDYSNQPQH
v_call: TRBV12-3/TRBV12-4

cdr3_aa: ASSKGLFGANTGELF
v_call: TRBV19

cdr3_aa: ATGDRSNEKLF
v_call: TRBV3-1

cdr3_aa: ASSLSVLAKSREQY
v_call: TRBV12-3/TRBV12-4

cdr3_aa: ASTLQPGNTIY
v_call: TRBV12-3/TRBV12-4

cdr3_aa: ASRQGLKAF
v_call: TRBV3-1

cdr3_aa: ASGRRAETQY
v_call: TRBV27

cdr3_aa: SVGEPIATTYNEQF
v_call: TRBV29-1

cdr3_aa: ASSENLKANEKLF
v_call: TRBV6-1

cdr3_aa: ASSYFEGDGGYT
v_call: TRBV6-5

cdr3_aa: ASSETVGGGYT
v_call: TRBV2

cdr3_aa: SARAPDRTSSYEQY
v_call: TRBV20-1

cdr3_aa: ATSRDQGNSYSPLH
v_call: TRBV15

cdr3_aa: SANPGGGHHNEQF
v_call: TRBV20-1

cdr3_aa: ASSQYLRWFLPLDNEQF
v_call: TRBV3-1

cdr3_aa: SAQGYRGGAYEQY
v_call: TRBV20-1

cdr3_aa: ASSGEFGYT
v_call: TRBV28